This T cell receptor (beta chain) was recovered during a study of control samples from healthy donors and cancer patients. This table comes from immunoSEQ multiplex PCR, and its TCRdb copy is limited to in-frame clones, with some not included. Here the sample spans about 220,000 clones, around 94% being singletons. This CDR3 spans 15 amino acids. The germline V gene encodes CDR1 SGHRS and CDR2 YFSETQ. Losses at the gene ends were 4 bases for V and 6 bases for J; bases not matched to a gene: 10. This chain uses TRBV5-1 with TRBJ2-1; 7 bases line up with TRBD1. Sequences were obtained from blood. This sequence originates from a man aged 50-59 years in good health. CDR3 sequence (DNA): TGCGCCAGCAGCGCCTCGGGACAGCCACCCAATGAGCAGTTCTTC. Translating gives CASSASGQPPNEQFF.